This T cell receptor (beta chain) was obtained from a study of blood T cell repertoires in COVID-19. For the study at large: Italy, Spain and the United States were the sources of the convalescent and acute COVID-19 samples. T cells, B-cell-depleted T cells, or PBMCs supplied cDNA or gDNA.

Per the original methods: It was from reference gene primer amplification that nucleated cell counts were estimated. Libraries were prepared by immunoSEQ multiplex PCR; TCRdb keeps only in-frame clonotypes and omits some of them. That table gives V, J and clone size, and the DNA gave D and trimming. The sample lists roughly 250,000 clones; roughly 88% were seen once. Germline V gene data show CDR1 as DFQATT and CDR2 as SNEGSKA (reference sequence). This CDR3 spans 11 amino acids. V lost 2 bases to trimming and J lost 9 bases, with 8 bases between them. This receptor was obtained from a woman aged 40-49 years who had recovered from COVID-19. Sequences were obtained from peripheral blood. The chain employs TRBV20-1 and TRBJ2-1, with D uncertain. The CDR3 loop reads CSARTEFEQFF. The CDR3 coding sequence is TGCAGTGCTAGAACAGAGTTTGAGCAGTTCTTC.